Below, 27 T cell receptor beta chains from the same sample are listed, as sequenced in a study of T cells in Graves' hyperthyroidism and ophthalmopathy. Researchers amplified the TCR beta CDR3 regions from RNA transcripts. The HTBI set primed first-round TCR CDR3 RT-PCR. TCRdb reanalysed the multiplex PCR reads using MiXCR and keeps one entry per CDR3 protein. The data show 220,000 or so distinct CDR3 sequences, about a sixth seen once. What was sequenced was blood. The origin of the receptors is a woman aged 18-30 years with Graves' ophthalmopathy.

This clonotype has at least ten counts. The chain is built from TRBV19 and TRBJ2-2; D call uncertain. Germline assignment: CDR1 LNHDA and CDR2 SQIVND (reference sequence). V was trimmed by 7 bases and J by 0 bases, leaving 12 bases between them. This CDR3 is 15 amino acids long. DNA for the CDR3: TGTGCCAGTACCCCATGGTCCGCGAACACCGGGGAGCTGTTTTTT. This encodes CASTPWSANTGELFF.

This clonotype was seen only a few times. The rearrangement joins TRBV19 to TRBJ2-6; no clear D. The CDR3 is 13 residues long. With 3 bases removed from V and 2 bases from J, the gap between germline ends came to 2 bases. Germline V gene sequence: CDR1 LNHDA, CDR2 SQIVND (reference sequence). This chain's CDR3 is CASSMTGANVLTF. DNA for the CDR3: TGTGCCAGTAGTATGACTGGGGCCAACGTCCTGACTTTC.

This clonotype was observed many times. J is TRBJ1-1 and V is TRBV4-1; possible D gene TRBD1, 6 bases. CDR1 is MGHRA and CDR2 is YSYEKL in the germline V gene. The germline V and J ends were trimmed by 4 bases and 1 base, with 16 bases remaining between them. The CDR3 is 16 amino acids. The CDR3 nucleotides read TGCGCCAGCAGCCCAGGGGCGGTACGGAAGAACACTGAAGCTTTCTTT. Protein sequence: CASSPGAVRKNTEAFF.

For this clonotype: This may be a read error, as it is one base from a much larger clone. The chain is built from TRBV4-1 and TRBJ2-7, with 8 bases aligning to TRBD2. This CDR3 region has 14 residues. Germline V gene data show CDR1 as MGHRA and CDR2 as YSYEKL. The ends lost 1 base at V and 7 bases at J; junction bases unmatched: 6. CDR3 loop: CASSQAGGAGEQYF. The CDR3 DNA follows: TGCGCCAGCAGCCAAGCCGGGGGGGCCGGTGAGCAGTACTTC.

The rearrangement uses TRBV19 and TRBJ1-1; possibly TRBD1 for D (5 bases). Trimming pared 3 bases from V and 1 base from J, leaving 15 bases between. The CDR3 consists of 16 residues. CDR1 and CDR2 (germline): LNHDA, SQIVND (reference sequence). Written as DNA, the CDR3 is TGTGCCAGTAGTATGGAATATAGACAGCCGAACACTGAAGCTTTCTTT. It translates to CASSMEYRQPNTEAFF.

This clonotype showed up many times. The rearrangement uses TRBV14 and TRBJ2-7; 8 positions match TRBD2. The CDR3 covers 14 residues. Germline V CDR1 and CDR2: SGHDN, FVKESK. The V and J ends lost 10 bases and 2 bases, in that order; junction bases with no gene match: 10. The CDR3 loop reads CATALSGNTYEQYF. In DNA, the CDR3 is TGTGCCACCGCCCTTAGCGGGAACACCTACGAGCAGTACTTC. Using reference TRBV14 and TRBJ2-7 for the parts outside the CDR3, the full variable domain is EAGVTQFPSHSVIEKGQTVTLRCDPISGHDNLYWYRRVMGKEIKFLLHFVKESKQDESGMPNNRFLAERTGGTYSTLKVQPAELEDSGVYFCATALSGNTYEQYFGPGTRLTVT.

This clonotype has at least ten counts. The genes are TRBV20-1 and TRBJ2-3; 7 bases agree with TRBD2. This CDR3 contains 17 residues. The germline CDR1 and CDR2 sequences are DFQATT and SNEGSKA (reference sequence). V lost 6 bases to trimming and J lost 2 bases; unmatched junction nucleotides: 17. CDR3 protein: CSATVPGGGYHTDTQYF. CDR3 coding DNA: TGCAGTGCGACCGTCCCGGGGGGAGGATACCACACAGATACGCAGTATTTT.

At least ten counts were recorded for this clonotype. The rearrangement uses TRBV10-3 and TRBJ2-2; no firm D call. Trimming removed 2 bases at V and 2 bases at J, with 0 bases between. The germline V gene encodes CDR1 ENHRY and CDR2 SYGVKD. This CDR3 has 12 residues. CDR3 residues: CAISENTGELFF. As DNA, the CDR3 is TGTGCCATCAGTGAGAACACCGGGGAGCTGTTTTTT.

The CDR3 nucleotides are TGTGCCAGCAGCTTAGGTTTCTTGACGGAGAACACTGAAGCTTTCTTT. The encoded protein is CASSLGFLTENTEAFF. The chain employs TRBV7-9 and TRBJ1-1; no clear D. With 1 base removed from V and 1 base from J, the gap between germline ends came to 13 bases. The CDR3 is 16 amino acids. In germline, CDR1 is SEHNR, CDR2 FQNEAQ (reference sequence).

This clonotype has at least ten counts. The chain employs TRBV18 and TRBJ1-6; D is ambiguous. CDR3 size: 15 residues. The germline V and J ends were trimmed by 0 bases and 2 bases, with 5 bases remaining between them. Germline V lookup: CDR1 KGHSH, CDR2 LQKENI. CDR3 sequence reads: CASSPPGTYNSPLHF. CDR3 in DNA: TGTGCCAGCTCACCACCGGGGACCTATAATTCACCCCTCCACTTT.

This clonotype was counted ten times or more. The chain is built from TRBV12-3 or TRBV12-4 and TRBJ1-5; D not certain. This CDR3 contains 14 residues. Trimming removed 2 bases at V and 3 bases at J, with 8 bases between. CDR3 nucleotide sequence: TGTGCCAGCAGTTTAAGTTCAGCCAATCAGCCCCAGCATTTT. Residues: CASSLSSANQPQHF.

This clonotype was observed many times. An end of the junction differs from the germline gene, which may be a read error. The rearrangement links TRBV7-8 to TRBJ2-1; TRBD2 might be the D (6 bases). Germline V lookup: CDR1 SGHVS, CDR2 FQNEAQ. This CDR3 has 12 residues. In DNA form, the CDR3 reads TGTGCCAGCGGCTTAGCGGACAATGAGCAGTTCTTC. Protein: CASGLADNEQFF.

This clonotype was found a few times. The CDR3 reads CASSAGTGWPYEQYF. The CDR3 DNA follows: TGTGCCAGCAGTGCCGGGACAGGGTGGCCGTACGAGCAGTACTTC. This sequence joins TRBV27 and TRBJ2-7; TRBD1 matches 9 bases. Trimming cost V 5 bases and J 4 bases; bases outside gene matches: 9. The CDR3 extends over 15 amino acids. Germline V CDR1 and CDR2: MNHEY, SMNVEV (reference sequence).

This clonotype was counted ten times or more. The chain links TRBV3-1 to TRBJ2-6, with no clear D. The V end was cut by 0 bases, the J end by 4 bases, with 10 bases between. The CDR3 sequence is 16 residues long. The germline gives CDR1 LGHDT, CDR2 YNNKEL (reference sequence). CDR3 residues: CASSQDLRSGANVLTF. CDR3 nucleotide sequence: TGTGCCAGCAGCCAAGATCTGCGGTCCGGGGCCAACGTCCTGACTTTC.

This clonotype was detected a few times. Since a much larger clone is just one base distant, this may be a read error. This chain uses TRBV20-1 with TRBJ2-7; 7 bases fit TRBD2. This CDR3 region has 13 residues. CDR1 DFQATT and CDR2 SNEGSKA come from the germline V gene (reference sequence). As DNA, the CDR3 is TGCTGTGCTTTAGACATACTGGGAGGGGAGCAGTACTTC. As protein: CCALDILGGEQYF.

Only a few counts were recorded for this clonotype. The chain recombines TRBV7-6 with TRBJ2-2; 11 nucleotides match TRBD2. The V gene end was trimmed by 1 base and the J gene end by 0 bases; junction bases not matched to a gene: 4. This CDR3 contains 18 residues. Per germline, CDR1 SGHVS and CDR2 FNYEAQ. CDR3 sequence (DNA): TGTGCCAGCAGCTTAGGGCTAGCGGGAGGCGCGAACACCGGGGAGCTGTTTTTT. It codes for CASSLGLAGGANTGELFF.

This clonotype appeared many times. The rearrangement joins TRBV12-3 or TRBV12-4 to TRBJ2-1, with D possibly TRBD2 on 7 matching bases. V was trimmed by 10 bases and J by 7 bases, leaving 20 bases between them. The CDR3 is 14 amino acids. CDR3 residues: CATRVGGRRNEQFF. The CDR3 region has the DNA TGTGCCACCAGGGTGGGGGGGCGCAGGAATGAGCAGTTCTTC.

V gene TRBV28 combines with J gene TRBJ1-5; 11 bases map to TRBD1. The J segment lost 7 bases and the V segment lost 3 bases, leaving 17 bases of the junction unmatched. This CDR3 is 19 amino acids long. CDR1 and CDR2 (germline): MDHEN, SYDVKM. The chain's CDR3 is CASSLGLTGTGGSRQPQHF. The CDR3 nucleotides read TGTGCCAGCAGTTTGGGACTTACCGGGACAGGGGGAAGTCGGCAGCCCCAGCATTTT.

This clonotype was recorded a few times. V gene TRBV15 combines with J gene TRBJ2-5; weak D call: TRBD2 (5 bases). Trimming removed 3 bases from V and 9 bases from J, with 14 bases in between. The CDR3 runs to 13 residues. Germline CDR1 LNHNV, CDR2 YYDKDF (reference sequence). The CDR3 bases are TGTGCCACCAGCAGGGTGGCCCAGGAGGCCCAGTACTTC. As protein: CATSRVAQEAQYF.

The sample holds a few counts of this clonotype. Being one base from a much bigger clone, this may be a read error. The V call is TRBV4-1, the J call TRBJ2-1; D possibly corresponds to TRBD1 (5 bases). CDR1 is MGHRA, CDR2 YSYEKL, per germline. There are 15 residues in the CDR3. CDR3 sequence (DNA): TGCACCAGCAGCCCGTGGACACACGAATACAATGAGCAGTTCTTC. Translation gives CTSSPWTHEYNEQFF.

The sample holds many counts of this clonotype. The genes are TRBV19 and TRBJ2-5, with 10 bases lining up with TRBD1. The CDR3 is made up of 15 amino acids. V lost 5 bases to trimming and J lost 4 bases; unmatched junction nucleotides: 7. Germline V gene sequence: CDR1 LNHDA, CDR2 SQIVND (reference sequence). The CDR3 sequence is CASSLGQGRRETQYF. CDR3 nucleotides: TGTGCCAGTAGTTTGGGACAGGGGAGAAGAGAGACCCAGTACTTC.

This clonotype was seen many times. The chain recombines TRBV28 with TRBJ2-2; TRBD1 matches at 11 bases. Trimming took 11 bases from V and 7 from J; bases not matched to a gene: 9. Germline V gene lookup returns CDR1 MDHEN and CDR2 SYDVKM. This CDR3 has 14 residues. The CDR3 DNA sequence: TGTGCCGCCTTTAGGACAGGGGGCGGCGGGGAGCTGTTTTTT. Its protein is CAAFRTGGGGELFF. Supplemented by reference TRBV28 and TRBJ2-2, the full variable domain reads DVKVTQSSRYLVKRTGEKVFLECVQDMDHENMFWYRQDPGLGLRLIYFSYDVKMKEKGDIPEGYSVSREKKERFSLILESASTNQTSMYLCAAFRTGGGGELFFGEGSRLTVL.

This clonotype showed up many times. V and J are TRBV4-1 and TRBJ1-5; 7 positions match TRBD1. Germline V CDR1 and CDR2: MGHRA, YSYEKL. The J segment lost 6 bases and the V segment lost 2 bases, leaving 4 bases of the junction unmatched. The CDR3 extends over 14 amino acids. The CDR3 region has the DNA TGCGCCAGCAGCCAACTTACAGGGGTTCAGCCCCAGCATTTT. Translated, it gives CASSQLTGVQPQHF.

The chain carries TRBV9 and TRBJ2-3; TRBD2 is a possible D gene (6 bases). CDR1 SGDLS and CDR2 YYNGEE come from the germline V gene. CDR3 length equals 15 residues. V lost 3 bases and J lost 4, with 15 bases in between. As DNA, the CDR3 is TGTGCCAGCAGCGCCCGGGACTCCGTCCCAGATACGCAGTATTTT. It encodes CASSARDSVPDTQYF.

Turning to this clonotype: This may be a read error, as it is one base from a much larger clone. Written as DNA, the CDR3 is TGTGCCAACAATCCTGGGACAACTAGCACAGATACGCAGTATTTT. The encoded protein is CANNPGTTSTDTQYF. This rearrangement joins TRBV28 to TRBJ2-3; D is perhaps TRBD1 (6 bases). Germline lookup yields CDR1 MDHEN and CDR2 SYDVKM. The V gene lost 10 bases and the J gene lost 0 bases, with 17 bases spanning the gap. The length of the CDR3 is 15 residues.

This clonotype was recorded at least ten times. The V call is TRBV6-8, the J call TRBJ2-2; 10 bases are shared with TRBD1. The CDR3 runs to 16 residues. Germline V gives CDR1 MNHGY, CDR2 SAAAGT. Losses at the gene ends were 0 bases for V and 4 bases for J; bases not matched to a gene: 2. The CDR3 region is CASSYSTGGSTGELFF. The CDR3, as DNA: TGTGCCAGCAGTTACTCGACAGGGGGCAGCACCGGGGAGCTGTTTTTT.

The genes are TRBV18 and TRBJ2-7, with 9 bases aligning to TRBD1. V was pared by 4 bases and J by 2 bases, with 6 bases of the junction left unmatched. The CDR3 length is 15 residues. Looked up from germline, CDR1 is KGHSH and CDR2 is LQKENI. CDR3 in DNA: TGTGCCAGCTCACGGATGACAGGGGGTACCTACGAGCAGTACTTC. It is translated as CASSRMTGGTYEQYF.